These 20 T cell receptor beta chains originate from one sample sequenced in a study of T cells of healthy individuals. TCRdb ran MiXCR on the 5' RACE reads and lists one entry per CDR3 protein. The sample yields around 63,000 distinct CDR3 sequences, around 15% seen once. These receptors were obtained from a human donor in good health.

At least ten counts were recorded for this clonotype. The chain is built from TRBV21-1 and TRBJ2-4; no DNA check was done on the table's D call, TRBD2. TRBV21-1 is recorded as a pseudogene. This CDR3 is 16 amino acids long. CDR3 bases: TGTGCCAGCAGCTACAAAGAGGGACCAGCCAAAAACATTCAGTACTTC. It yields the protein CASSYKEGPAKNIQYF.

In its sample, this clonotype was seen many times. CDR3 nucleotides: TGCAGCGTTGAAGTGGGGCTTCGGACCGGGGAGCTGTTTTTT. It encodes CSVEVGLRTGELFF. The chain employs TRBV29-1 and TRBJ2-2, with D possibly matching TRBD1 (5 bases). Germline V gene lookup returns CDR1 SQVTM and CDR2 ANQGSEA. V was clipped by 1 base and J by 5 bases, with 11 bases between them. The CDR3 length is 14 residues.

The chain is built from TRBV10-3 and TRBJ2-3, with 7 bases fitting TRBD1. Germline-derived CDR1 and CDR2 are ENHRY and SYGVKD. The CDR3 contains 18 residues. The ends lost 3 bases at V and 2 bases at J; junction bases unmatched: 14. The CDR3 nucleotides are TGTGCCATCAGTGAAACCGGGACAGCCAACATGCCCACAGATACGCAGTATTTT. Translated: CAISETGTANMPTDTQYF.

This chain joins TRBV2 and TRBJ1-1; weak D call: TRBD1 (6 bases). V was clipped by 4 bases and J by 1 base, with 13 bases between them. CDR3 length: 15 amino acids. Germline V CDR1 and CDR2: SNHLY, FYNNEI. The CDR3 spells CASSGDIQPNTEAFF. The CDR3 DNA sequence: TGTGCCAGCAGTGGGGACATCCAACCGAACACTGAAGCTTTCTTT.

Many counts were recorded for this clonotype. The rearrangement uses TRBV5-1 and TRBJ2-5; 8 bases map to TRBD1. Trimming cost V 7 bases and J 5 bases; bases outside gene matches: 7. The CDR3 spans 13 residues. CDR1 and CDR2 (germline): SGHRS, YFSETQ. CDR3 DNA: TGCGCCAGCTCAATGGACAGGGTCGAGACCCAGTACTTC. This translates into CASSMDRVETQYF.

The V gene is TRBV6-5, the J gene TRBJ2-5, with D unresolved. Germline values: CDR1 MNHEY, CDR2 SVGAGI. This CDR3 is built from 13 residues. Between the trimmed V and J ends, which lost 6 bases and 5 bases, there was a span of 13 bases. CDR3 region: CASRRDVGETQYF. The CDR3 nucleotides read TGTGCCAGCAGGCGAGATGTAGGGGAGACCCAGTACTTC.

This clonotype appeared many times. The chain uses TRBV6-4 and TRBJ2-3, with D tentatively TRBD2 (6 bases). CDR1 is MRHNA, CDR2 SNTAGT, per germline. Trimming took 5 bases from V and 5 from J, leaving 17 bases between them. There are 15 residues in the CDR3. CDR3 amino acids: CASSPQSGVGDTQYF. For the CDR3, the DNA is TGTGCCAGCAGTCCACAGTCGGGAGTAGGAGATACGCAGTATTTT.

In this sample, this clonotype is medium-sized. The V and J genes are TRBV29-1 and TRBJ2-7; D perhaps matches TRBD1 (5 bases). V lost 8 bases and J 2 bases, leaving 19 bases between the germline ends. Germline V gives CDR1 SQVTM, CDR2 ANQGSEA. The CDR3 extends over 14 amino acids. CDR3 region: CSTDTDKGTYEQYF. The CDR3, as DNA: TGCAGCACTGACACGGACAAGGGGACCTACGAGCAGTACTTC.

This clonotype was observed a few times. The chain couples TRBV29-1 to TRBJ2-7, with no clear D. V shed 3 bases and J shed 1 base, with 16 bases lying between them. The CDR3 extends over 15 amino acids. The V gene's germline CDR1 is SQVTM and CDR2 ANQGSEA. The CDR3 nucleotides read TGCAGCGTTGAGAGAGAAGGACGGCCATCCTACGAGCAGTACTTC. Translating it yields CSVEREGRPSYEQYF.

This clonotype was seen at least ten times. The V and J genes are TRBV5-1 and TRBJ2-7; TRBD1 agrees at 8 bases. This CDR3 has 16 residues. Looked up from germline, CDR1 is SGHRS and CDR2 is YFSETQ. V trimming: 4 bases; J trimming: 6 bases; junction bases outside the gene matches: 15. The CDR3 sequence is CASSPGPGTGNFEQYF. CDR3 sequence (DNA): TGCGCCAGCAGCCCCGGACCAGGGACAGGAAATTTCGAGCAGTACTTC. The full variable domain, its missing parts supplied by reference TRBV5-1 and TRBJ2-7, is KAGVTQTPRYLIKTRGQQVTLSCSPISGHRSVSWYQQTPGQGLQFLFEYFSETQRNKGNFPGRFSGRQFSNSRSEMNVSTLELGDSALYLCASSPGPGTGNFEQYFGPGTRLTVT.

This clonotype has just a few counts. The chain has TRBV3-1 and TRBJ1-1; D is undetermined. CDR1 is LGHDT, CDR2 YNNKEL, per germline (reference sequence). With 7 bases removed from V and 2 bases from J, the gap between germline ends came to 8 bases. The CDR3 sequence is 12 residues long. CDR3 DNA sequence: TGTGCCAGCATGGACCCAAACACTGAAGCTTTCTTT. Encoded protein: CASMDPNTEAFF.

The table lists this clonotype with a few counts. J is TRBJ2-3 and V is TRBV2; unclear D gene. CDR1 and CDR2 (germline): SNHLY, FYNNEI. Trimming left V 2 bases short and J 4 bases short, with 7 bases between. The CDR3 contains 13 residues. Written as DNA, the CDR3 is TGTGCCAGCAGTGAATTTAGCCCAGATACGCAGTATTTT. This translates into CASSEFSPDTQYF.

This clonotype has more than one count but fewer than ten. The gene calls are TRBV7-3 and TRBJ2-5, with D maybe TRBD1 (5 bases). Trimming removed 5 bases from V and 4 bases from J, with 14 bases in between. CDR3 size: 14 residues. CDR1 is SGHTA, CDR2 FQGTGA, per germline. CDR3 nucleotides: TGTGCCAGCAGCCCCCAGGGTGGGCGAGAGACCCAGTACTTC. It codes for CASSPQGGRETQYF.

This clonotype was observed a few times. This rearrangement joins TRBV3-1 to TRBJ2-5; D unclear. V lost 1 base, J lost 7 bases, and 10 bases lay in between. The CDR3 length is 13 residues. Germline CDR1 is LGHDT and CDR2 is YNNKEL (reference sequence). CDR3 DNA sequence: TGTGCCAGCAGCCAAGGACGGGTAGGGACCCAGTACTTC. Translation gives CASSQGRVGTQYF.

The gene calls are TRBV28 and TRBJ1-2; 8 nucleotides match TRBD1. The CDR3 sequence is 17 residues long. Germline CDR1 is MDHEN and CDR2 is SYDVKM. The ends lost 1 base at V and 6 bases at J; junction bases unmatched: 13. CDR3 amino acids: CASSLSASQGAIDGYTF. For the CDR3, the DNA is TGTGCCAGCAGTTTATCGGCCTCGCAGGGGGCGATCGATGGCTACACCTTC.

This clonotype was seen a few times. The rearrangement uses TRBV4-3 and TRBJ2-6, with TRBD1 identical over 10 bases. The CDR3 consists of 20 residues. J was trimmed by 0 bases and V by 0 bases; bases with no gene match: 8. Germline values: CDR1 LGHNA, CDR2 YSLEER. The CDR3 DNA reads as TGCGCCAGCAGCCAAGATTTCGGGGACAGGGGTTTCTCTGGGGCCAACGTCCTGACTTTC. Translating gives CASSQDFGDRGFSGANVLTF.

This clonotype was detected ten times or more. In DNA, the CDR3 is TGTGCCAGCAGCAGAAGACAGGGCTTCAATTCACCCCTCCACTTT. The encoded protein is CASSRRQGFNSPLHF. This chain connects TRBV12-3 or TRBV12-4 to TRBJ1-6; 7 positions match TRBD1. The CDR3 loop spans 15 amino acids. Germline trimming cut 6 bases from V and 7 bases from J; bases unmatched to any gene: 9.

The rearrangement joins TRBV6-2 or TRBV6-3 to TRBJ2-1; weak D call: TRBD2 (6 bases). This CDR3 comprises 14 residues. V lost 5 bases and J lost 11, with 19 bases in between. Germline V lookup: CDR1 MNHEY, CDR2 SVGEGT. CDR3 sequence reads: CASSTRDFQEKQFF. DNA for the CDR3: TGTGCCAGCAGTACGCGGGACTTCCAGGAGAAGCAGTTCTTC.

The rearrangement links TRBV5-4 to TRBJ2-5; D perhaps matches TRBD1 (6 bases). This CDR3 spans 17 amino acids. Germline assignment: CDR1 SGHNT and CDR2 YYREEE (reference sequence). Trimming left V 4 bases short and J 2 bases short, with 21 bases between. CDR3 in amino acids: CASSGTRGTQVQETQYF. CDR3 in DNA: TGTGCCAGCAGCGGAACCAGGGGTACGCAGGTTCAAGAGACCCAGTACTTC.

The J gene is TRBJ1-4, the V gene TRBV20-1; TRBD1 is a possible D gene (5 bases). Germline V gene lookup returns CDR1 DFQATT and CDR2 SNEGSKA (reference sequence). This CDR3 spans 15 amino acids. V lost 3 bases and J 8 bases, leaving 19 bases between the germline ends. CDR3 DNA sequence: TGCAGTGCTAGTCATGGTGGGGGGACGGACGAAAAACTGTTTTTT. Translating gives CSASHGGGTDEKLFF.